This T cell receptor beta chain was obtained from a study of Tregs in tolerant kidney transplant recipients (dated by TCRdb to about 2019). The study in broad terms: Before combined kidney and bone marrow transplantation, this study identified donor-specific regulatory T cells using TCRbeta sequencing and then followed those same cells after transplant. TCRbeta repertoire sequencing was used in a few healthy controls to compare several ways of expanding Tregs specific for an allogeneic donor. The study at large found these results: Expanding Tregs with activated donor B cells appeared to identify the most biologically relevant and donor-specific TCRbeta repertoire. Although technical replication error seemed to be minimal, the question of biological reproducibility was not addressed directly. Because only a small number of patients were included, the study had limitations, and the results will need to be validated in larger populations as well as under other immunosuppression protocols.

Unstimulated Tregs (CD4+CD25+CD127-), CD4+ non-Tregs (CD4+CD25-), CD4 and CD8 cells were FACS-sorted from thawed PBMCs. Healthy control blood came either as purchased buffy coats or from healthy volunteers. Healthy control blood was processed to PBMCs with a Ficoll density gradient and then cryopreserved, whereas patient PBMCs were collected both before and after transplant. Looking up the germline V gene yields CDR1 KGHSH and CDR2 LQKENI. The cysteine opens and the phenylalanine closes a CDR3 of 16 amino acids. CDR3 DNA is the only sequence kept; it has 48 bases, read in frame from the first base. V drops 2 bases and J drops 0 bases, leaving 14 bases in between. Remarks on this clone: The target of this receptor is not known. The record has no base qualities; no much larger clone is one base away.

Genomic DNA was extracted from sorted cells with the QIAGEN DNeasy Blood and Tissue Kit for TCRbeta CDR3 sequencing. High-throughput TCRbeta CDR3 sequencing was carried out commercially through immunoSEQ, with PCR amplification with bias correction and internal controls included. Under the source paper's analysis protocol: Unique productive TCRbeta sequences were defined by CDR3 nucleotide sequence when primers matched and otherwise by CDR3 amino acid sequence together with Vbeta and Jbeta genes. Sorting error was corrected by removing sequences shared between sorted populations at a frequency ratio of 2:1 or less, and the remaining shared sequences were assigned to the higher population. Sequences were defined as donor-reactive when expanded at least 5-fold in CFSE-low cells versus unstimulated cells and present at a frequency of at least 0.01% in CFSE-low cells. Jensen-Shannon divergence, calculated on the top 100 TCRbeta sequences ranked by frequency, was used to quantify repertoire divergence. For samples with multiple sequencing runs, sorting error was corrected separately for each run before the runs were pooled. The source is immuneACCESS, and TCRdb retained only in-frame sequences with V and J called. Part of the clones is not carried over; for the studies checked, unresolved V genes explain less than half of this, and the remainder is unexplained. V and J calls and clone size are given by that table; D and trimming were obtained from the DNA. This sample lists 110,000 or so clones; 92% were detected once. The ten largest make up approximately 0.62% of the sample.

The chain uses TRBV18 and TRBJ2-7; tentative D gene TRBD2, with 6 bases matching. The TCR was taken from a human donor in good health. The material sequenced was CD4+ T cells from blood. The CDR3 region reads CASSPSLAGSSYEQYF. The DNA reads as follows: TGTGCCAGCTCACCATCTCTGGCGGGAAGCTCCTACGAGCAGTACTTC.